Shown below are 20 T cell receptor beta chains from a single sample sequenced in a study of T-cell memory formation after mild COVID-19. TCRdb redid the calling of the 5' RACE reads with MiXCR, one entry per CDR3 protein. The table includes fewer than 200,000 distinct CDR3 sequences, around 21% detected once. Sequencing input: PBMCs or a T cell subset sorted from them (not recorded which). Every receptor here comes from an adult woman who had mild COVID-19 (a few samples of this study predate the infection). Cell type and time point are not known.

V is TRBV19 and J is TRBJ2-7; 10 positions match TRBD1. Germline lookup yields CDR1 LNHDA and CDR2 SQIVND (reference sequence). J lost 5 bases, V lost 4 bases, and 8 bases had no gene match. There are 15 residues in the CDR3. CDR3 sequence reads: CASSRDRGTKNEQYF. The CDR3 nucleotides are TGTGCCAGTAGTAGGGACAGGGGAACTAAGAACGAGCAGTACTTC.

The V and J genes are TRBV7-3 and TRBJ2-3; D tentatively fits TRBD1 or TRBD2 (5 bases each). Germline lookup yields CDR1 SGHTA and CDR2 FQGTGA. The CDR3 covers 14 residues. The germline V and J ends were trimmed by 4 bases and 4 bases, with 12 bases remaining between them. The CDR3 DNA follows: TGTGCCAGCAGCTCCCATGGGGGAGCAGATACGCAGTATTTT. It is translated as CASSSHGGADTQYF.

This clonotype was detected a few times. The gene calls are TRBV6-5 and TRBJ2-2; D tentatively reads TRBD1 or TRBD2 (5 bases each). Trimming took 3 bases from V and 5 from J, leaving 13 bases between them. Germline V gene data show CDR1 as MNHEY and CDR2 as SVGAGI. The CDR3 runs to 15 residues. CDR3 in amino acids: CASSYYGTRTGELFF. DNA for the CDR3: TGTGCCAGCAGTTATTACGGGACCCGGACCGGGGAGCTGTTTTTT.

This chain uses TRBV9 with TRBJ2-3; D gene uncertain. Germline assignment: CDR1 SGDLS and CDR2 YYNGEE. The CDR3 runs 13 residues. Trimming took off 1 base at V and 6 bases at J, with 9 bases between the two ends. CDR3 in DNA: TGTGCCAGCAGCGTACGGACCTTGGATACGCAGTATTTT. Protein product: CASSVRTLDTQYF.

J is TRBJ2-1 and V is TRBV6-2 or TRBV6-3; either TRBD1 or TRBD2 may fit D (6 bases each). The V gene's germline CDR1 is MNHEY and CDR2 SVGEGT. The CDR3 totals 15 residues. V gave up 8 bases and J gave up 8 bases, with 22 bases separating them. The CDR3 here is CASASRGGDTHEQFF. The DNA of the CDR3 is TGTGCCAGCGCTTCCCGAGGAGGGGACACTCATGAGCAGTTCTTC.

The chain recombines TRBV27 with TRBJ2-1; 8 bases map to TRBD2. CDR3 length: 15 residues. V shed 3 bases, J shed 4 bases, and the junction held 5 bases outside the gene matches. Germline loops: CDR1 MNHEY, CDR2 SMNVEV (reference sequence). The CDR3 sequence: CASSFVAGPYNEQFF. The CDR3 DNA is TGTGCCAGCAGTTTTGTAGCGGGACCTTACAATGAGCAGTTCTTC.

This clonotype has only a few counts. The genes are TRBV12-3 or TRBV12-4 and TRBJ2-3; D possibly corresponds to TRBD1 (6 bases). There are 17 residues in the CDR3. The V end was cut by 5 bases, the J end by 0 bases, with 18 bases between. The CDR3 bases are TGTGCCAGCAGTCTCCTCTTGGGGGCCCTAAGCACAGATACGCAGTATTTT. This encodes CASSLLLGALSTDTQYF.

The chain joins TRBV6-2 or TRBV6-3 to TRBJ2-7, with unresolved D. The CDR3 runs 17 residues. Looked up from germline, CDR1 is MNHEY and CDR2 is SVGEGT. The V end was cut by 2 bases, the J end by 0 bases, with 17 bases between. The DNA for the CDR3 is TGTGCCAGCAGTTACCACGTTTCCCTTCCCAGCTCCTACGAGCAGTACTTC. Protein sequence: CASSYHVSLPSSYEQYF.

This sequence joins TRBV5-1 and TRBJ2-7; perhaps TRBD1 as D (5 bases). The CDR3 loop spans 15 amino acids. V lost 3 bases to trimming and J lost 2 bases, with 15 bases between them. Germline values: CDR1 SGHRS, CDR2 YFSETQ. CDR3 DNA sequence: TGCGCCAGCAGCTCCATCTCAGGGTCCCCCTACGAGCAGTACTTC. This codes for CASSSISGSPYEQYF. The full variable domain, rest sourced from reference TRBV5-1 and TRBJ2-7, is KAGVTQTPRYLIKTRGQQVTLSCSPISGHRSVSWYQQTPGQGLQFLFEYFSETQRNKGNFPGRFSGRQFSNSRSEMNVSTLELGDSALYLCASSSISGSPYEQYFGPGTRLTVT.

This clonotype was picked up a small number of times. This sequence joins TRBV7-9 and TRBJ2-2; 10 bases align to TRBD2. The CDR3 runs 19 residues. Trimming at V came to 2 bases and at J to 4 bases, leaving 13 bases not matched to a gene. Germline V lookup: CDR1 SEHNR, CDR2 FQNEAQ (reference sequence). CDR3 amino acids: CASSLPLLAGPRGTGELFF. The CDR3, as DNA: TGTGCCAGCAGCTTACCGTTACTAGCGGGACCTCGCGGCACCGGGGAGCTGTTTTTT. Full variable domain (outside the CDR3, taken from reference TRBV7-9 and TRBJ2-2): DTGVSQNPRHKITKRGQNVTFRCDPISEHNRLYWYRQTLGQGPEFLTYFQNEAQLEKSRLLSDRFSAERPKGSFSTLEIQRTEQGDSAMYLCASSLPLLAGPRGTGELFFGEGSRLTVL.

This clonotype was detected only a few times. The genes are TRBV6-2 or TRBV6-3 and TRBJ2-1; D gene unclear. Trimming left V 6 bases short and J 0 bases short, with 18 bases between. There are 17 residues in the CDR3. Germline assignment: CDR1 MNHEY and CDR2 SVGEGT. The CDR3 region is CASSPTDTWGSYNEQFF. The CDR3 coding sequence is TGTGCCAGCAGCCCTACCGATACATGGGGCTCCTACAATGAGCAGTTCTTC.

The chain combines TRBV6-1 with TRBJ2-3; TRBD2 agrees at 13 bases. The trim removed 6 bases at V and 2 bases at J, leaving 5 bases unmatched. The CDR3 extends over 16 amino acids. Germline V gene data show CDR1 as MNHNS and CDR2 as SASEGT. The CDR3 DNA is TGTGCCAGCAGGGAACTAGCGGGGGGGTTCACAGATACGCAGTATTTT. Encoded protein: CASRELAGGFTDTQYF.

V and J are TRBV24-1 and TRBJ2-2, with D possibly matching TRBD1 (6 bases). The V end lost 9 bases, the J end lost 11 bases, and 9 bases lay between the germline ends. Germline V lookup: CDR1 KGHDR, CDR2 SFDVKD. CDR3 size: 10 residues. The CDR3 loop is CATYGGELFF. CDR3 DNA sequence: TGTGCCACCTATGGGGGCGAGCTGTTTTTT.

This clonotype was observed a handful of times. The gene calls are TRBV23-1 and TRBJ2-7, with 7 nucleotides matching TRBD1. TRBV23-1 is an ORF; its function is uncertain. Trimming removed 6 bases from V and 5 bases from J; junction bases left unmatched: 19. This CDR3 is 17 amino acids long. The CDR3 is CASSPTKGQHLRNEQYF. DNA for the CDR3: TGCGCCAGCAGCCCAACTAAGGGACAGCATCTCCGGAACGAGCAGTACTTC.

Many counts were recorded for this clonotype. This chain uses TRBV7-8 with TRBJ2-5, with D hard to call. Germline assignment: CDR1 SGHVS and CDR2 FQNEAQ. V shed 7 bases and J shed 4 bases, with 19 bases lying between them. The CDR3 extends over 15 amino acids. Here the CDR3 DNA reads TGTGCCAGCAACCCCCCACCCAGAGGCCGAGAGACCCAGTACTTC. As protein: CASNPPPRGRETQYF.

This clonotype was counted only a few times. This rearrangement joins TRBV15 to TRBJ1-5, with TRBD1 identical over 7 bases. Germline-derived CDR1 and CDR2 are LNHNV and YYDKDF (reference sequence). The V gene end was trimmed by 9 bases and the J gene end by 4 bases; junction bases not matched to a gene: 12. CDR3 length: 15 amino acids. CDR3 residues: CATTTDRAGNQPQHF. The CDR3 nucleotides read TGTGCCACAACCACAGACAGGGCTGGAAATCAGCCCCAGCATTTT.

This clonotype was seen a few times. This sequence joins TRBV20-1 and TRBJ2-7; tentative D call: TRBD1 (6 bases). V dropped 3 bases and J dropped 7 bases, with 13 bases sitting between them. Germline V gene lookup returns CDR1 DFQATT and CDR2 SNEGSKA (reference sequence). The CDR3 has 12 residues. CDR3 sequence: CSASDRPGEQYF. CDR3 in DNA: TGCAGTGCTAGTGACAGGCCCGGGGAGCAGTACTTC.

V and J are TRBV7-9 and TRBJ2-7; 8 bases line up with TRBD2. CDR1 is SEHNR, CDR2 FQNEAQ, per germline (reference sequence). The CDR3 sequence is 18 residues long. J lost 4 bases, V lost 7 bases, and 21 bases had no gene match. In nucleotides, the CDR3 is TGTGCCAGCACCAAATTGTCGTCAGGCGGGAGGAACTTGTACGAGCAGTACTTC. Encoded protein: CASTKLSSGGRNLYEQYF.

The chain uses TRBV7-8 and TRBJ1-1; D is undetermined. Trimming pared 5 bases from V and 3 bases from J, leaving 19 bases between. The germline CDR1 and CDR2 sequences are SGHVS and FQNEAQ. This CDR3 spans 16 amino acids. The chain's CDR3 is CASSDIGFVRYTEAFF. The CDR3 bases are TGTGCCAGCAGCGATATCGGTTTCGTACGGTACACTGAAGCTTTCTTT.

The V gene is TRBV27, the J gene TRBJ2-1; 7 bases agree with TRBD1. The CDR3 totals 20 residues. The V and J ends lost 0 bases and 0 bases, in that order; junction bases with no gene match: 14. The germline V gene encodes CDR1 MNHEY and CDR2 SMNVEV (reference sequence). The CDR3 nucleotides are TGTGCCAGCAGTTTATCGATGATATCCGAACAGGGGCTCTCCTACAATGAGCAGTTCTTC. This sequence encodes CASSLSMISEQGLSYNEQFF.